Shown below are 23 T cell receptor beta chains from a single sample sequenced in a study of T cell responses to AZD1222 COVID-19 vaccine. Profiled with immunoSEQ multiplex PCR; TCRdb holds only in-frame clones, not every one. Here the sample spans roughly 100,000 clones, about 90% being singletons. This specimen was peripheral blood, taken on day 0 of AZD1222 vaccination. The receptors come from an adult in good health.

This chain connects TRBV9 to TRBJ1-4; D is possibly TRBD1 (5 bases). The germline V and J ends were trimmed by 0 bases and 8 bases, with 11 bases remaining between them. The CDR3 totals 14 residues. In germline, CDR1 is SGDLS, CDR2 YYNGEE. DNA for the CDR3: TGTGCCAGCAGCGTAGGGGGGTCCCACGAAAAACTGTTTTTT. Protein: CASSVGGSHEKLFF.

The chain couples TRBV5-4 to TRBJ1-1, with D possibly matching TRBD1 (6 bases). Trimming pared 3 bases from V and 4 bases from J, leaving 13 bases between. Germline CDR1 SGHNT, CDR2 YYREEE (reference sequence). The length of the CDR3 is 14 residues. CDR3 residues: CASSSDLGGTEAFF. The CDR3 DNA reads as TGTGCCAGCAGCTCGGACTTAGGGGGCACTGAAGCTTTCTTT.

This chain uses TRBV7-7 with TRBJ2-1; 15 bases are shared with TRBD2. Germline values: CDR1 SSHAT, CDR2 FNYEAQ (reference sequence). The CDR3 has 18 residues. The ends lost 4 bases at V and 6 bases at J; junction bases unmatched: 10. The CDR3 sequence is CASSSGLAGGPGGNEQFF. The CDR3, as DNA: TGTGCCAGCAGCTCAGGACTAGCGGGAGGGCCCGGAGGCAATGAGCAGTTCTTC.

This clone showed up just once. The V call is TRBV5-4, the J call TRBJ2-1, with D possibly matching TRBD2 (6 bases). The V gene's germline CDR1 is SGHNT and CDR2 YYREEE (reference sequence). The ends were cut back, 2 bases at V and 6 bases at J, with 9 bases in the middle. The CDR3 sequence is 13 residues long. In DNA form, the CDR3 reads TGTGCCAGCAGCTTCAGGGACTCCAATGAGCAGTTCTTC. Protein sequence: CASSFRDSNEQFF.

The rearrangement links TRBV28 to TRBJ1-5; D is unresolved. This CDR3 contains 16 residues. The germline V gene has CDR1 MDHEN and CDR2 SYDVKM. Trimming took 5 bases from V and 1 from J, leaving 15 bases between them. The CDR3 DNA reads TGTGCCAGCAGTCCCCCCCCCGGGTCCAGCAATCAGCCCCAGCATTTT. This sequence encodes CASSPPPGSSNQPQHF.

The genes are TRBV10-3 and TRBJ1-2, with D hard to call. CDR1 and CDR2 from the germline V gene are ENHRY and SYGVKD. Trimming cost V 0 bases and J 8 bases, with 13 bases left between them. The CDR3 length is 14 residues. DNA of the CDR3: TGTGCCATCAGTGAGTCTTCGGAAAGTCGGGGCTACACCTTC. Amino acid sequence: CAISESSESRGYTF.

In its sample, this clone was seen a few times. V and J are TRBV9 and TRBJ2-1; 9 bases line up with TRBD2. V shed 0 bases and J 2 bases; nucleotides not matched to a gene: 9. Germline V gene data show CDR1 as SGDLS and CDR2 as YYNGEE. This CDR3 is built from 18 residues. The DNA for the CDR3 is TGTGCCAGCAGCGTAGGGGGTAGCGGGAGTCCCCCCTACAATGAGCAGTTCTTC. Amino acid sequence: CASSVGGSGSPPYNEQFF.

The chain has TRBV2 and TRBJ2-2; D not resolved. The CDR3 contains 12 residues. Germline CDR1 reads SNHLY; CDR2 reads FYNNEI. V lost 7 bases and J lost 3, with 6 bases in between. The CDR3 coding sequence is TGTGCCAGCAATTCCGACACCGGGGAGCTGTTTTTT. This encodes CASNSDTGELFF.

This chain connects TRBV28 to TRBJ2-1; 7 bases are shared with TRBD2. Trimming at V came to 3 bases and at J to 2 bases, leaving 7 bases not matched to a gene. The length of the CDR3 is 16 residues. Germline CDR1 reads MDHEN; CDR2 reads SYDVKM. CDR3 sequence: CASSFPGEGPYNEQFF. CDR3 DNA sequence: TGTGCCAGCAGTTTTCCCGGGGAGGGCCCCTACAATGAGCAGTTCTTC.

The chain uses TRBV9 and TRBJ1-5, with D perhaps TRBD1 (5 bases). Trimming removed 0 bases from V and 5 bases from J, with 9 bases in between. CDR1 and CDR2 from the germline V gene are SGDLS and YYNGEE. The CDR3 extends over 14 amino acids. The CDR3 DNA is TGTGCCAGCAGCGTAGGACAGAAAGATCAGCCCCAGCATTTT. Translation gives CASSVGQKDQPQHF.

This clone was observed a single time. The chain employs TRBV5-4 and TRBJ2-3; D might be TRBD2 (6 bases). The length of the CDR3 is 14 residues. CDR1 SGHNT and CDR2 YYREEE come from the germline V gene (reference sequence). Trimming removed 0 bases from V and 4 bases from J, with 9 bases in between. The CDR3 loop reads CASSLEGTPDTQYF. CDR3 in DNA: TGTGCCAGCAGCTTGGAGGGGACTCCAGATACGCAGTATTTT.

The chain is built from TRBV4-1 and TRBJ1-1; maybe TRBD1 (5 bases). The ends were cut back, 1 base at V and 1 base at J, with 16 bases in the middle. The CDR3 totals 17 residues. CDR1 is MGHRA and CDR2 is YSYEKL in the germline V gene. CDR3 nucleotides: TGCGCCAGCAGCCAAGCGGGTCAGGGCTCGTGGAACACTGAAGCTTTCTTT. It specifies CASSQAGQGSWNTEAFF.

The chain carries TRBV6-1 and TRBJ2-5, with 9 bases lining up with TRBD2. With V trimmed by 0 bases and J by 3 bases, 5 bases remained unmatched. The CDR3 has 16 amino acids. Germline V gene data show CDR1 as MNHNS and CDR2 as SASEGT. This CDR3 reads CASSEALAGLEETQYF. The CDR3 DNA follows: TGTGCCAGCAGTGAAGCTCTAGCGGGATTAGAAGAGACCCAGTACTTC.

This clone was recorded only once. The V call is TRBV6-4, the J call TRBJ1-1; D possibly corresponds to TRBD1 (5 bases). CDR1 is MRHNA and CDR2 is SNTAGT in the germline V gene. V was clipped by 6 bases and J by 8 bases, with 19 bases between them. This CDR3 contains 14 residues. CDR3 in amino acids: CASRSARVSGEAFF. The CDR3, as DNA: TGTGCCAGCAGATCTGCCAGGGTCTCGGGCGAAGCTTTCTTT.

This chain uses TRBV4-1 with TRBJ2-7, with 8 bases aligning to TRBD2. J lost 4 bases, V lost 3 bases, and 5 bases had no gene match. This CDR3 spans 14 amino acids. The germline CDR1 and CDR2 sequences are MGHRA and YSYEKL. The chain's CDR3 is CASSQGLDPYEQYF. CDR3 nucleotides: TGCGCCAGCAGCCAGGGACTAGACCCGTACGAGCAGTACTTC.

V gene TRBV5-4 combines with J gene TRBJ1-6; TRBD1 might be the D (5 bases). From germline, CDR1 is SGHNT and CDR2 YYREEE (reference sequence). Trimming left V 2 bases short and J 6 bases short, with 9 bases between. The CDR3 has 14 amino acids. CDR3 residues: CASSLGTVNSPLHF. The CDR3 DNA follows: TGTGCCAGCAGCTTAGGGACGGTTAATTCACCCCTCCACTTT.

To note about this clone: Other DNA sequences in the sample encode the same CDR3. The V gene is TRBV18, the J gene TRBJ1-5; D call uncertain. V gave up 6 bases and J gave up 5 bases, with 11 bases separating them. Germline V gives CDR1 KGHSH, CDR2 LQKENI. CDR3 length: 13 amino acids. The chain's CDR3 is CASSPGRDQPQHF. Here the CDR3 DNA reads TGTGCCAGCTCCCCTGGGCGGGATCAGCCCCAGCATTTT.

This chain connects TRBV28 to TRBJ1-2; D gene ambiguous. This CDR3 contains 12 residues. Germline assignment: CDR1 MDHEN and CDR2 SYDVKM. The V and J ends lost 6 bases and 4 bases respectively, with 9 bases between them. The CDR3 bases are TGTGCCAGCAGACCTCCAACCTATGGCTACACCTTC. Protein: CASRPPTYGYTF.

The genes are TRBV11-3 and TRBJ1-1, with D maybe TRBD1 (5 bases). Germline-derived CDR1 and CDR2 are SGHNT and YENEEA. This CDR3 is built from 15 residues. Trimming left V 5 bases short and J 4 bases short, with 17 bases between. CDR3 coding DNA: TGTGCCAGCAGCCCCTCTCCCGGGGACGGCACTGAAGCTTTCTTT. Its translation: CASSPSPGDGTEAFF.

In the case of this clone: At one end the junction does not follow the germline gene, possibly because of a read error. The chain combines TRBV12-3 or TRBV12-4 with TRBJ2-3; TRBD2 agrees at 9 bases. The CDR3 extends over 12 amino acids. The CDR3 DNA reads as TGTGCCAGCAGTTTAGAGAGTAGCGGGAGTTTCTTT. Its protein is CASSLESSGSFF.

This sequence joins TRBV9 and TRBJ2-7, with 13 bases aligning to TRBD2. Germline CDR1 is SGDLS and CDR2 is YYNGEE. The CDR3 sequence is 15 residues long. V was clipped by 3 bases and J by 3 bases; unmatched bases: 3. In DNA, the CDR3 is TGTGCCAGCAGCGCCGGGACTAGCGGGAACTACGAGCAGTACTTC. This encodes CASSAGTSGNYEQYF. Filled out from reference TRBV9 and TRBJ2-7, the complete variable domain reads DSGVTQTPKHLITATGQRVTLRCSPRSGDLSVYWYQQSLDQGLQFLIQYYNGEERAKGNILERFSAQQFPDLHSELNLSSLELGDSALYFCASSAGTSGNYEQYFGPGTRLTVT.

The chain combines TRBV5-1 with TRBJ1-1; 8 bases line up with TRBD1. Unmatched junction bases numbered 3, after V lost 2 bases and J lost 3 bases. In germline, CDR1 is SGHRS, CDR2 YFSETQ. This CDR3 comprises 14 residues. The CDR3 DNA reads as TGCGCCAGCAGCTTCAGGGGGCCTGACACTGAAGCTTTCTTT. Translation gives CASSFRGPDTEAFF.

The chain links TRBV3-1 (or the pseudogene TRBV3-2) to TRBJ1-3; D perhaps matches TRBD1 (5 bases). The CDR3 has 19 amino acids. Looked up from germline, CDR1 is LGHDT and CDR2 is YNNKEL (reference sequence). V lost 0 bases, J lost 1 base, and 19 bases lay in between. CDR3 loop: CASSQDLIEGSSSGNTIYF. The DNA of the CDR3 is TGTGCCAGCAGCCAAGATCTGATCGAGGGGTCCTCTTCTGGAAACACCATATATTTT.